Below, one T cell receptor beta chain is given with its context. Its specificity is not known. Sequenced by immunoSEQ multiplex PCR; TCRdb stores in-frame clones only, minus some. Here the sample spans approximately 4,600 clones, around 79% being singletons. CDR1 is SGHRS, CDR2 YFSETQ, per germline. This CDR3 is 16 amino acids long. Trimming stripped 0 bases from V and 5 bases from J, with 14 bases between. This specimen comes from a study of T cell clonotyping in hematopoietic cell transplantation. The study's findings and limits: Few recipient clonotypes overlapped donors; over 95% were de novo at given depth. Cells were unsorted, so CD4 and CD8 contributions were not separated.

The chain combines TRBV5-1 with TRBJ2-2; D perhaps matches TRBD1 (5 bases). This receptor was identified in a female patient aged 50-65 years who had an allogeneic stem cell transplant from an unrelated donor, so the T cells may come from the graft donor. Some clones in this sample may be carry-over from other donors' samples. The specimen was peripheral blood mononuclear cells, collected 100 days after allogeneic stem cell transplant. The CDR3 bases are TGCGCCAGCAGCTTGGGGGGCCCGGTCGGAACCGGGGAGCTGTTTTTT. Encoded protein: CASSLGGPVGTGELFF.